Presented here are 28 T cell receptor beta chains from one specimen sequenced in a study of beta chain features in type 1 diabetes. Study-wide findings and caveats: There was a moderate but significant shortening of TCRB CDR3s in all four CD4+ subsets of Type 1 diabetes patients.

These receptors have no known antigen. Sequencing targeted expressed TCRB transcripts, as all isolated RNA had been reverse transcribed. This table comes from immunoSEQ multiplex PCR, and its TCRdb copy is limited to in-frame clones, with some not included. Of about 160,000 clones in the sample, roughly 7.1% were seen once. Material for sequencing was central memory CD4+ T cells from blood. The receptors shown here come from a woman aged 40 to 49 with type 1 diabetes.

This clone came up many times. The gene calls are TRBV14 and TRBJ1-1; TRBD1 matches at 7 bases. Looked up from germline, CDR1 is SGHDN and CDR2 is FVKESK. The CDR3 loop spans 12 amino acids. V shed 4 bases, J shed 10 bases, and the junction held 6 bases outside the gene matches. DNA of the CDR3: TGTGCCAGCAGCCCCCGGGACAGAAGAGCTTTCTTT. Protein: CASSPRDRRAFF.

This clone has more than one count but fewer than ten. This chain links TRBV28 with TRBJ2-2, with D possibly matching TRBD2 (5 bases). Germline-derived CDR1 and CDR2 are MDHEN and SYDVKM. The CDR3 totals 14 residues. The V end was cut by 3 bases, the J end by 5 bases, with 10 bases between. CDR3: CASSFNGETGELFF. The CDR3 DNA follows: TGTGCCAGCAGTTTCAACGGGGAGACCGGGGAGCTGTTTTTT.

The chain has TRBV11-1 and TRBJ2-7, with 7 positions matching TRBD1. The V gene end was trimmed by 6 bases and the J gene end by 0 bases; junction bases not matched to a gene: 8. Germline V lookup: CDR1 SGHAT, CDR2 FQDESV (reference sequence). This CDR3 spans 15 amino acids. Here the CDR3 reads CASSLTQGFSYEQYF. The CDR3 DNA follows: TGTGCCAGCAGTCTCACACAGGGGTTCTCCTACGAGCAGTACTTC.

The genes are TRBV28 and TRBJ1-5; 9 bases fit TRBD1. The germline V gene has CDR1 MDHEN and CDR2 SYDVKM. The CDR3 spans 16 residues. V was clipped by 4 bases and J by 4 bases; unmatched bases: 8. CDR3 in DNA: TGTGCCAGCAGTTGGGGAACAGGGGGCCTTAATCAGCCCCAGCATTTT. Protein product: CASSWGTGGLNQPQHF.

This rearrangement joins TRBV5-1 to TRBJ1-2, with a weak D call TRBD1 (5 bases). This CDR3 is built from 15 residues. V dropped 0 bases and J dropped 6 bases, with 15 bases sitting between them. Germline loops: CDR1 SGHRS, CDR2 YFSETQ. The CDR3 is CASSLGVSGGDGYTF. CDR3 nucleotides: TGCGCCAGCAGCTTGGGAGTAAGTGGAGGGGATGGCTACACCTTC.

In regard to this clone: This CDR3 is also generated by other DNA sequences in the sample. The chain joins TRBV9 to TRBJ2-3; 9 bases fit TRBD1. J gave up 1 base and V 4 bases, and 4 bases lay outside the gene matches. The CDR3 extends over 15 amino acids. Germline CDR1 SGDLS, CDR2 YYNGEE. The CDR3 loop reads CASSHRDRGTDTQYF. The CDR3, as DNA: TGTGCCAGCAGCCACCGGGACAGGGGCACAGATACGCAGTATTTT.

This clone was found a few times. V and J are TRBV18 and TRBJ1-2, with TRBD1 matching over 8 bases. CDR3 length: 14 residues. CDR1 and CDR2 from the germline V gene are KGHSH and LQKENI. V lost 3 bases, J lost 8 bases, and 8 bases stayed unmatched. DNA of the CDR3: TGTGCCAGCTCACCGGACAGGGCTCTTGTGGGCTACACCTTC. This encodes CASSPDRALVGYTF.

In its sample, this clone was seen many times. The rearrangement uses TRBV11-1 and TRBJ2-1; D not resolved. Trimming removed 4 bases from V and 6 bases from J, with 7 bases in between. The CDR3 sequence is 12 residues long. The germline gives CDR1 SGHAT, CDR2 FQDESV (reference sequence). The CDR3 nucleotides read TGTGCCAGCAGCTCAACACGCAATGAGCAGTTCTTC. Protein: CASSSTRNEQFF.

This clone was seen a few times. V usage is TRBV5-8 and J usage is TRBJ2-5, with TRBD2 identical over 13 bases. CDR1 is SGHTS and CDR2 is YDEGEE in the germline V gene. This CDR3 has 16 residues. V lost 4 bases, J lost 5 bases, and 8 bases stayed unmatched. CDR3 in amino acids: CASSPGTSGNDETQYF. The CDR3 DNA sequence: TGTGCCAGCAGCCCAGGGACTAGCGGGAACGATGAGACCCAGTACTTC.

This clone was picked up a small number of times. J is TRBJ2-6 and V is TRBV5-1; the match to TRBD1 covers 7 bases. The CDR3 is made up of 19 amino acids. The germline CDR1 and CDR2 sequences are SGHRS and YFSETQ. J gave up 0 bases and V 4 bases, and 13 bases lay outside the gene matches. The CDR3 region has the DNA TGCGCCAGCAGCCCTACGGCCGGGACAGCGTTCTCTGGGGCCAACGTCCTGACTTTC. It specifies CASSPTAGTAFSGANVLTF.

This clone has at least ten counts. Here the CDR3 DNA reads TGTGCCAGTGGGACCGGACAGGGGGCGACCGAGCAGTACTTC. Its translation: CASGTGQGATEQYF. The J gene is TRBJ2-7, the V gene TRBV19; 11 bases are shared with TRBD1. V dropped 8 bases and J dropped 6; count of bases not matched to a gene: 9. Germline lookup yields CDR1 LNHDA and CDR2 SQIVND (reference sequence). This CDR3 has 14 amino acids.

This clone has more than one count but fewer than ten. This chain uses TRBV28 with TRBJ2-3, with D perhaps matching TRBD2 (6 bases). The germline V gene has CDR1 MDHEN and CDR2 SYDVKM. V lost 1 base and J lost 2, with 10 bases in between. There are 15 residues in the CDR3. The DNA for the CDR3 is TGTGCCAGCAGTTTATACTCGGGAGACACAGATACGCAGTATTTT. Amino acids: CASSLYSGDTDTQYF. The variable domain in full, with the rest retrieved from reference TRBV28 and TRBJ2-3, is DVKVTQSSRYLVKRTGEKVFLECVQDMDHENMFWYRQDPGLGLRLIYFSYDVKMKEKGDIPEGYSVSREKKERFSLILESASTNQTSMYLCASSLYSGDTDTQYFGPGTRLTVL.

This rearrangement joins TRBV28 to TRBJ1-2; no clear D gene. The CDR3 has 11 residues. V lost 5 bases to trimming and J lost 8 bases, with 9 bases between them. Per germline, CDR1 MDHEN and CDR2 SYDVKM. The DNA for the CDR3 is TGTGCCAGCAGTACCCACTCGGGCTACACCTTC. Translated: CASSTHSGYTF.

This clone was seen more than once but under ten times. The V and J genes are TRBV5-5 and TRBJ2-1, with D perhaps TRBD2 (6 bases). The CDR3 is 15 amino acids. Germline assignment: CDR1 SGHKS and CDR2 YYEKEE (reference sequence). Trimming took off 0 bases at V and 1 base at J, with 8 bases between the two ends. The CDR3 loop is CASSLVGTSYNEQFF. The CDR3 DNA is TGTGCCAGCAGCTTGGTCGGGACTTCCTACAATGAGCAGTTCTTC.

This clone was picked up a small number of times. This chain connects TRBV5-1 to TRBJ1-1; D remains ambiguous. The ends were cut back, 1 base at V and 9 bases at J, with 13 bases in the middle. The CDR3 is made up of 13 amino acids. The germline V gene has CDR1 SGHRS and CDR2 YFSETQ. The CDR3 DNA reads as TGCGCCAGCAGCTTGAGCGTAGGAGGGAAAGCTTTCTTT. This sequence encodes CASSLSVGGKAFF.

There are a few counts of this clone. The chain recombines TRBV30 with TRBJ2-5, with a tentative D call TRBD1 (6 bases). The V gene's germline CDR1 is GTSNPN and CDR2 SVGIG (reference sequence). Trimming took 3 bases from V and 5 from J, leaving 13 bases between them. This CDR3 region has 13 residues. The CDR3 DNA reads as TGTGCCTGGAGCCCGACAGGCCCGGAGACCCAGTACTTC. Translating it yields CAWSPTGPETQYF.

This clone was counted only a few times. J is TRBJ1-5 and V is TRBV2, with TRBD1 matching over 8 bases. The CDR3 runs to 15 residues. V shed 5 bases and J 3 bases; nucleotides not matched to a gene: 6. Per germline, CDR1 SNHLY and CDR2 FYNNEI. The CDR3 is CASSTAGGNNQPQHF. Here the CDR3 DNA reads TGTGCCAGCAGTACTGCAGGGGGCAACAATCAGCCCCAGCATTTT.

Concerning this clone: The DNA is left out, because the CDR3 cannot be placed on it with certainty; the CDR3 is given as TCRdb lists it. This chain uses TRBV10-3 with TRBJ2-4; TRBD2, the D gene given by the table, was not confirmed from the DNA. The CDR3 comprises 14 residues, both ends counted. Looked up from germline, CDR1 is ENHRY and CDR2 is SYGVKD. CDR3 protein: CAIRSVAEGSEMYF.

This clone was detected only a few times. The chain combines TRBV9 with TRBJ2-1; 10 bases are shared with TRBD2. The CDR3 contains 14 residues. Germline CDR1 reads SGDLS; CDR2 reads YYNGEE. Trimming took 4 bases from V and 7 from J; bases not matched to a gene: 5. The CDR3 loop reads CASSKAGGLNEQFF. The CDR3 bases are TGTGCCAGCAGCAAAGCGGGAGGGTTAAATGAGCAGTTCTTC.

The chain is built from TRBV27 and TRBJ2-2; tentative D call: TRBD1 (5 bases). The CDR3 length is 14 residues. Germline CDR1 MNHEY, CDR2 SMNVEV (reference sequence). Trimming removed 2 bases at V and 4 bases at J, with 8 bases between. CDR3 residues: CASSLGAFTGELFF. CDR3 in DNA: TGTGCCAGCAGTTTAGGGGCTTTCACCGGGGAGCTGTTTTTT.

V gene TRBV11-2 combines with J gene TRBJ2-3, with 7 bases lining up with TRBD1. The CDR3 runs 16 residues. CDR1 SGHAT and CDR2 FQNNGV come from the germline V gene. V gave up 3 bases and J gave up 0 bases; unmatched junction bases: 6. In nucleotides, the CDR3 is TGTGCCAGCAGCTTTAGGACAGGTTCTAGCACAGATACGCAGTATTTT. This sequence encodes CASSFRTGSSTDTQYF.

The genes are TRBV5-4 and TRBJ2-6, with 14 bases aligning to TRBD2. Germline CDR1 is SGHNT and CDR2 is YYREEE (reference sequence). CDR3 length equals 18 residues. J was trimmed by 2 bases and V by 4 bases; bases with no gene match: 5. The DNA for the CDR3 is TGTGCCAGCAGCACGGGACTAGCGGGAGTGCCTGGGGCCAACGTCCTGACTTTC. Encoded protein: CASSTGLAGVPGANVLTF.

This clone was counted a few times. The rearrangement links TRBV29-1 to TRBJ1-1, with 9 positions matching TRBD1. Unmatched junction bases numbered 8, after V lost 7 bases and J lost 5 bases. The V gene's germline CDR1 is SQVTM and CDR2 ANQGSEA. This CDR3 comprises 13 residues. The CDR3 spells CSAQGQGGTEAFF. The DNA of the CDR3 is TGCAGCGCCCAGGGACAGGGTGGGACTGAAGCTTTCTTT.

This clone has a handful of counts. The CDR3 here is CASSSGLAGVEQFF. For the CDR3, the DNA is TGTGCCAGCAGTTCTGGACTAGCGGGAGTTGAGCAGTTCTTC. This sequence joins TRBV6-5 and TRBJ2-1; 13 bases are shared with TRBD2. The length of the CDR3 is 14 residues. The germline V gene encodes CDR1 MNHEY and CDR2 SVGAGI. V trimming: 4 bases; J trimming: 9 bases; junction bases outside the gene matches: 3.

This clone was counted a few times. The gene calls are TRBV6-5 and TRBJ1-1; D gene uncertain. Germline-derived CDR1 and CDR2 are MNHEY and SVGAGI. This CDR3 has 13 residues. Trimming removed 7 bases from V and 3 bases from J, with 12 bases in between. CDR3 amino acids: CASKAQRDTEAFF. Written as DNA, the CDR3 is TGTGCCAGCAAAGCCCAACGGGACACTGAAGCTTTCTTT.

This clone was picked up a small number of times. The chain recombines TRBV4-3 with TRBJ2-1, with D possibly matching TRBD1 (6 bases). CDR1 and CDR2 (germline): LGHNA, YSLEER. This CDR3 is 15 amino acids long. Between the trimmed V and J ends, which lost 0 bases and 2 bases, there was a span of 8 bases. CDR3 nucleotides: TGCGCCAGCAGCCAAGACAGGGGCGCCTACAATGAGCAGTTCTTC. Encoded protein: CASSQDRGAYNEQFF.

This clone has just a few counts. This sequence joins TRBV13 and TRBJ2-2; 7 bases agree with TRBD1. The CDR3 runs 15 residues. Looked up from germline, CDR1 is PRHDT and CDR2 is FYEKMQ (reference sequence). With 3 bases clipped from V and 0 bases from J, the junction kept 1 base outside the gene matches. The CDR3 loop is CASSFGTANTGELFF. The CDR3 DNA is TGTGCCAGCAGCTTCGGGACAGCGAACACCGGGGAGCTGTTTTTT.

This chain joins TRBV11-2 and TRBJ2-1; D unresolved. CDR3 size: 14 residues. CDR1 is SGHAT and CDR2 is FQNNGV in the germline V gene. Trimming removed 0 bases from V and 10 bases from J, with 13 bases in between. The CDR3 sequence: CASSLDYPRREQFF. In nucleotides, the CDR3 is TGTGCCAGCAGCTTAGATTATCCGAGGCGAGAGCAGTTCTTC.